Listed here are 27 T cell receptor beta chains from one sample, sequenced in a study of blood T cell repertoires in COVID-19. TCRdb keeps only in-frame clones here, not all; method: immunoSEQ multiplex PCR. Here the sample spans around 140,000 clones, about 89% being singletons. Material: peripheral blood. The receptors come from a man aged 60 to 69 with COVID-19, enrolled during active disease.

CDR3 coding DNA: TGCGCCAGCAGTCAAACTTCGGGTGAAAAACTGTTTTTT. This gives the protein CASSQTSGEKLFF. The rearrangement links TRBV5-1 to TRBJ1-4; D call uncertain. Germline V gene data show CDR1 as SGHRS and CDR2 as YFSETQ. The V gene lost 5 bases and the J gene lost 7 bases, with 12 bases spanning the gap. The length of the CDR3 is 13 residues.

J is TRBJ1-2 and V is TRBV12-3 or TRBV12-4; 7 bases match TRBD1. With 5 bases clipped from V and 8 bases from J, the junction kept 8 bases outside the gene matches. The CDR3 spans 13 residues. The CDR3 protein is CASSVRQGSGYTF. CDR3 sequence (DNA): TGTGCCAGCAGTGTCCGACAGGGCAGCGGCTACACCTTC.

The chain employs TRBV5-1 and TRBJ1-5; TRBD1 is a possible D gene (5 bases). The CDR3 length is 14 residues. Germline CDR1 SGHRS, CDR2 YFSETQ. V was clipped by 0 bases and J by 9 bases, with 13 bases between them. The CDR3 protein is CASSLEGGARPQHF. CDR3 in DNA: TGCGCCAGCAGCTTGGAAGGCGGGGCAAGGCCCCAGCATTTT.

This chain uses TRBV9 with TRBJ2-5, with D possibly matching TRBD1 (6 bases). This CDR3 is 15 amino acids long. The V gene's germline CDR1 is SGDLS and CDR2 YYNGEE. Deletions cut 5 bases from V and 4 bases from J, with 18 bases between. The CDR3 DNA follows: TGTGCCAGCAGAAAAACAGGGCAAGGCTCAGAGACCCAGTACTTC. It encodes CASRKTGQGSETQYF. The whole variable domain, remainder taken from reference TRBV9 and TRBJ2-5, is DSGVTQTPKHLITATGQRVTLRCSPRSGDLSVYWYQQSLDQGLQFLIQYYNGEERAKGNILERFSAQQFPDLHSELNLSSLELGDSALYFCASRKTGQGSETQYFGPGTRLLVL.

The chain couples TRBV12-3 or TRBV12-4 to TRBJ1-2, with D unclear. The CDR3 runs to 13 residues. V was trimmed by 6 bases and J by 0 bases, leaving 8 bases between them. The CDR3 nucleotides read TGTGCCAGCAGGGAGCGGACTAACTATGGCTACACCTTC. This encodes CASRERTNYGYTF.

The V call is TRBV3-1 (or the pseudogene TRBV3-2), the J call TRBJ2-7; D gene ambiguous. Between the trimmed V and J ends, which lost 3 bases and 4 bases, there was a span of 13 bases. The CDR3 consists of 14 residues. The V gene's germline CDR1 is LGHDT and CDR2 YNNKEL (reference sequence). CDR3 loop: CASSHPRVRYEQYF. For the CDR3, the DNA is TGTGCCAGCAGCCATCCCCGGGTACGGTACGAGCAGTACTTC.

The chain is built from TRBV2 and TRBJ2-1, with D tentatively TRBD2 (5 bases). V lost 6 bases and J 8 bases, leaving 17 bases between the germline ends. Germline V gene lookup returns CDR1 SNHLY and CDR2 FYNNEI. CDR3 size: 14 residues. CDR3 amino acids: CASSKRLASDEQFF. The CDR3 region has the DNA TGTGCCAGCAGCAAGCGTCTAGCCTCCGATGAGCAGTTCTTC.

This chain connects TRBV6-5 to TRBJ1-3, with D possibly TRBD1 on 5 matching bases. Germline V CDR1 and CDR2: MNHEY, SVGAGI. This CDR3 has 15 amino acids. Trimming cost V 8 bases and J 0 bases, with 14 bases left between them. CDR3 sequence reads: CASLRQLLSGNTIYF. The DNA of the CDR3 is TGTGCCAGCCTGAGACAGCTACTCTCTGGAAACACCATATATTTT.

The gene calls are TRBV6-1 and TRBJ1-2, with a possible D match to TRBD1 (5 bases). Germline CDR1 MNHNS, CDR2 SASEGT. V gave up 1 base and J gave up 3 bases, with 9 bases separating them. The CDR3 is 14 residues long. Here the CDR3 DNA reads TGTGCCAGCAGTGAAGTTGGGGACTACTATGGCTACACCTTC. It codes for CASSEVGDYYGYTF.

CDR3 DNA sequence: TGTGCCAGCAGCTTGGGTCCAGATGATTTTAACTATGGCTACACCTTC. It encodes CASSLGPDDFNYGYTF. This chain joins TRBV5-4 and TRBJ1-2; D remains unclear. Germline V gene lookup returns CDR1 SGHNT and CDR2 YYREEE (reference sequence). V was clipped by 0 bases and J by 1 base, with 13 bases between them. This CDR3 region has 16 residues. The complete variable domain, with remaining parts taken from reference TRBV5-4 and TRBJ1-2, reads ETGVTQSPTHLIKTRGQQVTLRCSSQSGHNTVSWYQQALGQGPQFIFQYYREEENGRGNFPPRFSGLQFPNYSSELNVNALELDDSALYLCASSLGPDDFNYGYTFGSGTRLTVV.

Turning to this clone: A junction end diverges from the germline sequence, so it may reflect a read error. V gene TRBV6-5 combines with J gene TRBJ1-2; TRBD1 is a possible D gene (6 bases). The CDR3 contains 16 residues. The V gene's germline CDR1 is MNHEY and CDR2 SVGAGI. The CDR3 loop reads CVSSYSRDRSLAHYTF. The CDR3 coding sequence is TGTGTCAGCAGTTACTCACGAGACAGGTCCCTGGCTCACTACACCTTC.

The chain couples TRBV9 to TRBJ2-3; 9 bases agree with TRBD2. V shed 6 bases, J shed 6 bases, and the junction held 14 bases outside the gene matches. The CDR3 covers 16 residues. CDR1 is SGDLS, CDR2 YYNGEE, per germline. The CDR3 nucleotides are TGTGCCAGCACCTACGGTGGGGCGGGGGGGGCGGATACGCAGTATTTT. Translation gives CASTYGGAGGADTQYF.

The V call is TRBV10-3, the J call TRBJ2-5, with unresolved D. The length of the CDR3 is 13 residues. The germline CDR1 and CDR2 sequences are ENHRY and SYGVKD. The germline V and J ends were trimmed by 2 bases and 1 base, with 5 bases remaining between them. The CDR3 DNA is TGTGCCATCAGTGAGGCGGCCCAAGAGACCCAGTACTTC. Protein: CAISEAAQETQYF.

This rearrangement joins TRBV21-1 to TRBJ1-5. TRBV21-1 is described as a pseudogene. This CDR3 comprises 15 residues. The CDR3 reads CASSKGYCHNQPQHF. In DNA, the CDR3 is TGTGCCAGCAGCAAAGGATACTGCCACAATCAGCCCCAGCATTTT.

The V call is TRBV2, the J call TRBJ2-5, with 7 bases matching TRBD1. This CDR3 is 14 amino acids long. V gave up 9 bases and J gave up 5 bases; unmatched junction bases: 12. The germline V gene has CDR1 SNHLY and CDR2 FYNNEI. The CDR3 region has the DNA TGTGCCAGTTCGACAGGGATAGGGTGGGAGACCCAGTACTTC. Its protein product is CASSTGIGWETQYF.

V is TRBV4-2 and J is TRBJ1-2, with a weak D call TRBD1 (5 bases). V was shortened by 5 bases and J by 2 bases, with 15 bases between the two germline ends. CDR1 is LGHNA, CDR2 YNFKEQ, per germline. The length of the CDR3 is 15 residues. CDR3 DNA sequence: TGTGCCAGCAGCAACCCCCTTGGGGGGAACTATGGCTACACCTTC. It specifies CASSNPLGGNYGYTF.

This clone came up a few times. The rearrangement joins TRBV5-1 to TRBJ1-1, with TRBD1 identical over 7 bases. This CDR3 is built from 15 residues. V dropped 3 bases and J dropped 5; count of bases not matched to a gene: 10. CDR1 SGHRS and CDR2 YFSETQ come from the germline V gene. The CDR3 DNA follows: TGCGCCAGCAGCTGGGGGGACAGCGGTGGGACTGAAGCTTTCTTT. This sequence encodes CASSWGDSGGTEAFF.

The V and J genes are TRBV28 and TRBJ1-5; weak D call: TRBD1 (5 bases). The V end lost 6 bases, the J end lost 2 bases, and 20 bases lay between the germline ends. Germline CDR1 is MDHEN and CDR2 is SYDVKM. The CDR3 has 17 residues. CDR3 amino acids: CASRLTSGRYGNQPQHF. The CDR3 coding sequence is TGTGCCAGCAGATTAACGTCAGGGAGGTACGGCAATCAGCCCCAGCATTTT.

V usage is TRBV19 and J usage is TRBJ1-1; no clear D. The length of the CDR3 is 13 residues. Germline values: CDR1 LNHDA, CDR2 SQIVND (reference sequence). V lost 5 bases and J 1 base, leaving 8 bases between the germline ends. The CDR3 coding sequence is TGTGCCAGTAGTCACCAGGCGAACACTGAAGCTTTCTTT. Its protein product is CASSHQANTEAFF.

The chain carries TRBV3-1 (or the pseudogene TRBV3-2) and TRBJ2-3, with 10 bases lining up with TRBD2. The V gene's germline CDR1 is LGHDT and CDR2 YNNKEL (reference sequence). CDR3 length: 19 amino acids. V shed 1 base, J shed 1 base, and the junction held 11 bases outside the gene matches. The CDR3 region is CASSQVGLAGEACTDTQYF. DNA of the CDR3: TGTGCCAGCAGCCAAGTGGGGCTAGCGGGGGAAGCTTGCACAGATACGCAGTATTTT.

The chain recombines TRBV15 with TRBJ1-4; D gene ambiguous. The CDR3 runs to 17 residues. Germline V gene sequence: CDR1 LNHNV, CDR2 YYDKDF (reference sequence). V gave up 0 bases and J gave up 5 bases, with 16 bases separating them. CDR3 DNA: TGTGCCACCAGCAGAGATGGGCCTGGTGTTACCAATGAAAAACTGTTTTTT. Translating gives CATSRDGPGVTNEKLFF.

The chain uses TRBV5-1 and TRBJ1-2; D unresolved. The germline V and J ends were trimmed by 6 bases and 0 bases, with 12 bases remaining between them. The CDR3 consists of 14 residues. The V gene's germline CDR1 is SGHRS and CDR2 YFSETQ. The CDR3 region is CASNSGPTNYGYTF. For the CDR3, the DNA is TGCGCCAGCAACTCTGGGCCGACTAACTATGGCTACACCTTC.

The CDR3 bases are TGCGCCAGCAGCCTCCTGGGGCGAGCTTTCTTT. Amino acids: CASSLLGRAFF. This rearrangement joins TRBV5-1 to TRBJ1-1; D possibly corresponds to TRBD1 (5 bases). V dropped 4 bases and J dropped 10 bases, with 11 bases sitting between them. This CDR3 has 11 residues. Germline CDR1 reads SGHRS; CDR2 reads YFSETQ.

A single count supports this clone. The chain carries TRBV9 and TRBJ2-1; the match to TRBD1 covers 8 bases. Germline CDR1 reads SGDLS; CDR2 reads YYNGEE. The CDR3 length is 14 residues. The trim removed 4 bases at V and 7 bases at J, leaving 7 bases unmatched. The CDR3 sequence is CASSLQGARNEQFF. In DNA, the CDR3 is TGTGCCAGCAGCCTGCAGGGGGCTCGGAATGAGCAGTTCTTC.

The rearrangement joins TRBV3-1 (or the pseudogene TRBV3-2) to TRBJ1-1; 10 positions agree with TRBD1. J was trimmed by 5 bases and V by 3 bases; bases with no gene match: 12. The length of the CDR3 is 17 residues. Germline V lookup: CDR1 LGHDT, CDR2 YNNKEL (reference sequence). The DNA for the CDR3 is TGTGCCAGCAGCCAGCCGGGACAGGGGAGGAAAGGAACTGAAGCTTTCTTT. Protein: CASSQPGQGRKGTEAFF.

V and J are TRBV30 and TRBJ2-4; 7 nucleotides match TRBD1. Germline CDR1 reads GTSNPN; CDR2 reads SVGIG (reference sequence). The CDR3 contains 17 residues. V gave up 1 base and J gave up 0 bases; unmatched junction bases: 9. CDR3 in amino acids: CAWSGTGTMLAKNIQYF. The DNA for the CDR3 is TGTGCCTGGAGTGGGACAGGAACCATGTTAGCCAAAAACATTCAGTACTTC.

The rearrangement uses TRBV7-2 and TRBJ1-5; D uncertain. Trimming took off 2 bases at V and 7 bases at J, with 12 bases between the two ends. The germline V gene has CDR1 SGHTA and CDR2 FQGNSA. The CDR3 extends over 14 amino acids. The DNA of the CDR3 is TGTGCCAGCAGCTTACTGGGCGTAACGCAGCCCCAGCATTTT. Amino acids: CASSLLGVTQPQHF. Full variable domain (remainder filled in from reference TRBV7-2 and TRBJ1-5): GAGVSQSPSNKVTEKGKDVELRCDPISGHTALYWYRQSLGQGLEFLIYFQGNSAPDKSGLPSDRFSAERTGGSVSTLTIQRTQQEDSAVYLCASSLLGVTQPQHFGDGTRLSIL.